The clone carrying this T cell receptor (beta chain) was counted ten times or more. The target antigen is unknown. The sample belongs to a study of molecular identifiers for immune sequencing clone quantification. Notes on the study in general: Over 97% of CMV-specific effector molecules, but under 1% of naive ones, were in clones above 20 copies.

The ends were cut back, 4 bases at V and 6 bases at J, with 10 bases in the middle. Per the germline V gene, CDR1 is LGHNA and CDR2 is YSLEER. This CDR3 is built from 13 residues. In preparing bulk TCR libraries, previously described methods and listed TCR primers were used. TCRdb re-analysed the PCR reads in MiXCR, keeping a single row per CDR3 protein. The sample carries about 65,000 distinct CDR3 sequences, approximately 17% recorded once. The chain uses TRBV4-3 and TRBJ2-1; D might be TRBD2 (6 bases). This sequence was found in a human donor in good health. Some libraries in this study had Jurkat cell RNA spiked in. Sequencing was carried out using naive CD8+ T cells from blood, with Jurkat cell RNA spiked in. Subset specified: FACS-sorted CD8+CD4-CCR7+CD45RA+ naive T cells. CDR3 bases: TGCGCCAGCAGCCTGGGGACTGGCAATGAGCAGTTCTTC. Encoded protein: CASSLGTGNEQFF.